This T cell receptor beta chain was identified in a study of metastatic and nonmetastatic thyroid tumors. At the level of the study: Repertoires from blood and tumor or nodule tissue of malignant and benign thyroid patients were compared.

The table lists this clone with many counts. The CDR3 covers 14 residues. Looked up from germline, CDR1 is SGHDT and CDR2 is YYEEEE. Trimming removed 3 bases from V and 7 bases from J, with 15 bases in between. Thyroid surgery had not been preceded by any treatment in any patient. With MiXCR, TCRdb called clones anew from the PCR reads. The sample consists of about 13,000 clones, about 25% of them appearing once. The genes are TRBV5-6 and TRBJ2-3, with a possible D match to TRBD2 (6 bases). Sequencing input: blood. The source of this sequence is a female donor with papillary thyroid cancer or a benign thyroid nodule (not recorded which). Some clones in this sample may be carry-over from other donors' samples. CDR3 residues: CASSSAPSAYTQYF. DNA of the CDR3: TGTGCCAGCAGCTCGGCTCCTAGCGCATATACGCAGTATTTT.